The TCR beta chain under discussion was sequenced for a study of cytomegalovirus exposure and HLA in healthy donors (dated by TCRdb to 2016 to 2017). In the study overall: An earlier analysis of approximately 640 of the donors reported approximately 300 Gb of sequence data and approximately 110 million unique TCR beta sequences from about 200 million T cells. In a later genetic analysis, genome-wide SNP genotypes for about three fifths of the roughly 670 donors were used, and that subset was treated as a discovery cohort. In an earlier analysis of 500 to 650 of the donors, high-throughput TCR beta sequencing was used to judge whether each TCR beta V gene segment behaved as functional or pseudogenic. A later analysis re-analyzed previously published TCR beta repertoires from roughly 630 donors and added high-resolution HLA genotyping to study TCR occurrence patterns. The study used immunosequencing to profile the T cell repertoires of some 600 subjects and linked those repertoires to cytomegalovirus serostatus. The genetic ancestry cluster associated with self-reported Caucasian donors included around 76% of the roughly 400 genotyped donors. The number of typed donors differed by locus: about 620-640 for A, B, C, DRB1 and DQB1; approximately 520 for DQA1; around 610 for DPA1; and approximately 450 for DPB1. Among approximately 370 genotyped donors of the cohort, an average of around 250,000 unique TCR beta nucleotide sequences was sequenced per donor, of which approximately 19% were non-productive. Rather than using new phenotypic data, the later analysis identified candidate immune exposures from TCR beta sequences and from how often those sequences occurred across donors. The study was designed to test whether signatures of past pathogen exposure could be identified by cataloging public T cell receptors. Donor age, sex, ethnicity and CMV serostatus were collected together with the repertoire data. About 300 gigabases of sequencing data and about 92 million unique TCR sequences made up an early release that covered roughly 670 HLA-typed donors. Class I and class II HLA loci were covered by the typing at four-digit resolution. Besides the first cohort of around 700 subjects, a separate validation cohort made up of 120 different subjects was used. Because of strong linkage in the cohort, five DR-DQ haplotypes were treated as single units for association and clustering. The study combined high-throughput TCR immunosequencing, statistical association of individual TCRs with disease status, and machine learning to predict cytomegalovirus infection status. Every discovery cohort repertoire had been produced on one sequencing platform.

The library was obtained by the immunoSEQ multiplex PCR assay. A mixture of 60 forward primers for TCR Vbeta segments and 13 reverse primers for TCR Jbeta segments was used in the multiplex PCR. Amplification of the CDR3 region of rearranged TCR beta genes was performed with a multiplex PCR assay on genomic DNA. The amplified TCR beta libraries were sequenced on the Illumina HiSeq System as 87-base-pair reads. Turning to the authors' computational methods: A later analysis tallied tens of millions of unique TCR beta chains across the 640 or so repertoires, and some 10 million of those chains were shared by two or more donors. A nearest-neighbor algorithm error-corrected the raw reads and collapsed the reads into unique sequences, merging closely related sequences to remove PCR and sequencing errors. To assign V, D and J gene segments, CDR3 sequences were aligned to IMGT reference sequences. Each retained sequence needed at least a six-nucleotide match to both a V gene segment and a J gene segment. A rearrangement counted as productive if the CDR3 had no stop codons and remained in frame with V and J, and every other rearrangement counted as non-productive. CDR3 was defined according to IMGT convention as the region running from the second conserved V-encoded cysteine to the conserved J-encoded phenylalanine. The earlier analysis of a few hundred of the donors excluded any sequence lacking an unambiguous match to a single V gene segment. In an earlier analysis of several hundred of the donors, a V segment was called functional when productive rearrangements were above 56.7%, and segregating when the standard deviation between donors exceeded 5%. To diagnose cytomegalovirus status from the catalog of TCR beta chain sequences, a statistical classification framework was built. In a later analysis, V and J genes were assigned by comparing TCR nucleotide sequences against IMGT/GENE-DB human TR gene sequences. Using the TCRdist pipeline, a later analysis assigned CDR3 sequences along with most-parsimonious VDJ recombination scenarios. In a later analysis, every TCR beta chain was defined by the combination of its CDR3 amino acid sequence and its V-gene family, and reads without a unique V-gene family were dropped. To address suspected cross-contamination and a sequencing artifact, a later analysis removed several hundred highly shared, low-generation-probability nucleotide sequences. In a later analysis, a clonal expansion index was calculated for each public chain from normalized within-repertoire ranks of inferred template counts. In a later analysis, generation probabilities were computed using a VDJ recombination model fitted to out-of-frame rearrangements, and the results were checked against IGoR. Hypergeometric tests were used in a later analysis to score TCR-TCR, TCR-HLA and TCR-CMV co-occurrence, with a repertoire-size bias correction applied to the TCR pairs. A later analysis estimated false discovery rates by permuting HLA or CMV assignments 20 times. In a later analysis, co-occurring TCRs were grouped using DBSCAN, with TCRdist sequence similarity added in when clustering inside HLA-allele-positive subsets. For co-occurrence clustering, repertoires with fewer than 30,000 or more than 120,000 public chains were excluded, along with four or five repertoires with anomalous nucleotide sharing. TCRdb limited this immuneACCESS table to in-frame rearrangements with V and J called. A share of clones is missing; checked studies link under half to unresolved V genes, and the rest is unexplained. That table furnishes V, J and clone size, whereas the DNA furnished D and trimming. Here the sample has 170,000 or so clones; more than 60% occur a single time. The ten largest clones add up to about 1.4% of the sample.

This clone was observed a few times. This receptor's antigen is unknown. It has no much larger one-base neighbor in the sample; base qualities were not kept. The cohort comprised 550 to 700 healthy bone marrow donors. At the time of sampling, all cohort members were nominally healthy, though unrecorded immune exposures were likely present. The donor tested CMV seronegative, placing the donor among the roughly 340 seronegative members of the cohort. Each donor provided a peripheral blood sample, and peripheral blood mononuclear cells were used for TCR beta sequencing. Genomic DNA was extracted from the blood cell samples with the Qiagen DNeasy Blood Extraction Kit. What the work shows at the level of the full study, not this receptor alone: In an earlier analysis of over 550 of the donors, most TCR beta V segments were observed in productive rearrangements about 87% or about 30% of the time, broadly matching IMGT annotations. The authors suggested that the approach could potentially be extended to other disease states and immunological phenotypes. In the study, 150 to 200 TCR beta chains were listed as associated with cytomegalovirus. In a later analysis, most CMV-associated TCR beta chains were found to appear HLA-restricted, with HLA associations seemingly driven largely by CMV exposure. A cluster of highly shared sequence variants was judged likely to be a technical artifact of the sequencing pipeline. In a later analysis, several top co-occurrence clusters were reported to appear linked to parvovirus B19, influenza, CMV and Epstein-Barr virus. Linkage disequilibrium might explain the correlated functional status among segregating V segments, but an unknown experimental factor could not be ruled out. The only immune exposure information available for the cohort was CMV serostatus. A few of the identified cytomegalovirus-associated TCR beta chains were confirmed in vitro to be specific for cytomegalovirus antigens. In this cohort, only TCR beta chains were sequenced, and detectable features were limited by the absence of alpha or paired-chain data. Strong co-occurrence of HLA alleles, especially DR and DQ, made assigning TCR associations to individual alleles difficult. In a later analysis, TCR association rates were found to vary across HLA loci, with the most associated TCRs seen for DRB1 alleles and the fewest for HLA-C alleles. A further reported finding was that TCR beta sequences accurately predicted the HLA-A and HLA-B alleles for most subjects in the first cohort. An association between a missense DCLRE1C variant and V-gene and J-gene trimming of TCR beta chains was found in a later genetic analysis and replicated in an independent cohort. In a later genetic analysis, fewer N-insertions in productive TCRs were reported among donors in an Asian-associated ancestry cluster than the roughly 700-donor mean. The classifier was reported to diagnose cytomegalovirus status with high specificity and sensitivity in both the original and validation cohorts. Because some donors lacked HLA typing at each locus, the association tests relied only on the typed subset. Because counts were too low, more than 15 rarely observed V segments, including chromosome 9 orphons, were left out of the earlier analysis of over 550 of the donors. Across donors, most TCR sequences were observed very rarely, whereas some public TCRs were present in many individuals. The presence/absence analyses assumed that sequencing depth was roughly uniform across donors, and that assumption may not be true. In a later analysis, 15,000 to 20,000 TCR beta sequences were associated with specific HLA alleles at a false discovery rate of 0.05. Compared with equally common non-associated chains, HLA-associated TCR beta chains in a later analysis were more clonally expanded and had lower generation probabilities.

The specimen was PBMCs. The source of this sequence is a woman younger than 45 in good health and CMV-seronegative.

The CDR3: CASSVRQTNTGELFF. The base sequence is TGTGCCAGCAGTGTTAGACAGACGAACACCGGGGAGCTGTTTTTT. This chain is built from TRBV6-1 and TRBJ2-2; the D gene is perhaps TRBD1, on 5 matching bases. From the germline V gene, CDR1 is MNHNS and CDR2 is SASEGT. Cut back by 4 bases and 0 bases, the V and J ends lie 9 bases apart. Measured from the cysteine to the phenylalanine, the CDR3 is 15 residues long. CDR3 DNA only is kept here, 45 bases in frame from base 1.